This T cell receptor (beta chain) derives from a study of technical replicates of blood from a few donors listed by TCRdb under 2017. The germline V gene yields SGHVS for CDR1 and FNYEAQ for CDR2. Taken from cysteine to phenylalanine, the CDR3 has 17 residues. CDR3 DNA only is kept here, 51 bases in frame from base 1. Compared with germline, V lacks 1 base and J lacks 0 bases; bases without a gene match: 5. The library was built by means of the immunoSEQ multiplex PCR assay. This immuneACCESS table, as held by TCRdb, lists in-frame sequences with V and J called but not all clones. Of the missing ones, under half trace to an unresolved V gene in checked studies; the others have no known cause. The sample table records 70,000 to 90,000 clones; over 85% of these occur just once. Approximately 0.25% of the sample lies in the top ten. As for this clone: This receptor's antigen is unknown. There are no base qualities to consult, and no much larger clone falls within one base.

Recombination joined TRBV7-6 with TRBJ2-1; 8 of the junction bases match TRBD2. The clonotype comes from a human donor in good health. Specimen: T cells isolated from PBMCs. The CDR3 region has the sequence CASSLVEGTSSYNEQFF. The sequenced DNA is TGTGCCAGCAGCTTAGTAGAAGGGACTAGCTCCTACAATGAGCAGTTCTTC.